This T cell receptor (beta chain) appears in the sequencing data of a study of human T cells and chemical hapten exposure. Noted time point: pre-sensitization, week 0. Stated treatment: therapeutic diphenylcyclopropenone sensitization with weekly scalp DPC. Each CDR3 protein gets one entry after TCRdb re-called the RACE reads with MiXCR. Here the sample spans a few hundred thousand distinct CDR3 sequences, around 7.7% being singletons. V gave up 7 bases and J gave up 1 base; unmatched junction bases: 3. CDR3 length: 14 residues. This clonotype was obtained from a man aged 18 to 30 with alopecia areata. Some clones in this sample may be carry-over from other donors' samples. The specimen comprised whole blood, sampled in connection with sensitization to the hapten diphenylcyclopropenone (DPC). The chain is built from TRBV12-3 or TRBV12-4 and TRBJ1-3; 8 nucleotides match TRBD1. CDR3 nucleotides: TGTGCCAGCACCTGGACAGGGTCTGGAAACACCATATATTTT. Translation gives CASTWTGSGNTIYF.